Listed below are T cell receptor beta chains from one sample, sequenced in a study of regulatory T cells in long-lasting Graves disease. One entry per CDR3 protein results from TCRdb running MiXCR on the multiplex PCR reads. Of a few hundred thousand distinct CDR3 sequences in the sample, 12% were seen once. In addition, the sample was reused for a study of T cells in Graves' hyperthyroidism and ophthalmopathy.

The sample consisted of peripheral blood mononuclear cells (PBMCs), taken at new diagnosis, from a patient treated with antithyroid drugs. Receptor source: a woman aged 18-35 years with Graves disease. CDR3s include the opening cysteine and the closing phenylalanine or tryptophan. The D gene is left open where the match is weak. The size entry is marked missing in some rows and otherwise reads once, few, many or a size class.

size	V	J	D	CDR3	DNA
NA	TRBV19	TRBJ1-2	NA	CASSILFNYGYTF	TGTGCCAGTAGTATACTGTTCAACTATGGCTACACCTTC
many	TRBV3-1	TRBJ1-4	TRBD1	CASSQVGSRDRGASDEKLFF	TGTGCCAGCAGCCAAGTGGGCAGTAGGGACAGGGGCGCTTCGGATGAAAAACTGTTTTTT
NA	TRBV4-3	TRBJ1-1	NA	CASSRRKGGNTEAFF	TGCGCCAGCAGCCGTCGGAAGGGCGGTAACACTGAAGCTTTCTTT
many	TRBV28	TRBJ2-7	TRBD1	CASTQGDYEQYF	TGTGCCAGCACACAGGGGGACTACGAGCAGTACTTC
many	TRBV6-1	TRBJ2-1	TRBD2	CASRGAGGVNEQFF	TGTGCCAGCAGGGGGGCGGGAGGGGTGAATGAGCAGTTCTTC
NA	TRBV16	TRBJ1-2	NA	CASSQFLSYPIEGFYGYTF	TGTGCCAGCAGCCAATTCCTCTCCTACCCGATAGAGGGGTTCTATGGCTACACCTTC
few	TRBV15	TRBJ2-2	NA	CATSTWTGNTGELFF	TGTGCCACCAGCACCTGGACTGGGAACACCGGGGAGCTGTTTTTT
NA	TRBV4-1	TRBJ1-2	TRBD1	CASSQRTGQNYGYTF	TGCGCCAGCAGCCAGAGGACAGGGCAGAACTATGGCTACACCTTC
NA	TRBV4-1	TRBJ1-3	NA	CASSQGTIGNTIYF	TGCGCCAGCAGCCAAGGGACAATAGGAAACACCATATATTTT
NA	TRBV7-9	TRBJ2-2	TRBD2	CASIPGGTTGEPFF	TGTGCCAGCATTCCGGGAGGGACCACCGGGGAGCCGTTTTTT
few	TRBV5-1	TRBJ2-5	TRBD2	CASTPGTSVQTQYF	TGCGCCAGCACACCCGGGACTAGTGTACAGACCCAGTACTTC
NA	TRBV19	TRBJ1-2	NA	CASSIPEEGPNGYTF	TGTGCCAGTAGTATCCCCGAGGAAGGCCCCAATGGCTACACCTTC
many	TRBV20-1	TRBJ2-1	NA	CSAVNEADWAGNEQFF	TGCAGTGCCGTCAATGAGGCAGACTGGGCCGGGAATGAGCAGTTCTTC
NA	TRBV5-8	TRBJ2-7	NA	CASSLKSTGGKFYEQYF	TGTGCCAGCAGCTTGAAAAGTACGGGCGGGAAGTTCTACGAGCAGTACTTC
many	TRBV12-3/TRBV12-4	TRBJ1-1	NA	CASTAPRDTEAFF	TGTGCCAGCACGGCCCCTAGGGACACTGAAGCTTTCTTT
many	TRBV11-2	TRBJ2-5	NA	CASSQTRVETQYF	TGTGCCAGCAGCCAAACTAGAGTCGAGACCCAGTACTTC
many	TRBV29-1	TRBJ1-5	TRBD1	CSVGLTGSSNQPQHF	TGCAGCGTTGGCTTGACAGGGAGTAGCAATCAGCCCCAGCATTTT
few	TRBV19	TRBJ2-4	NA	CASSIDGPALFVGAKNIQYF	TGTGCCAGTAGTATTGATGGCCCTGCCCTCTTCGTGGGGGCCAAAAACATTCAGTACTTC
many	TRBV30	TRBJ2-5	TRBD1	CAWSIQGVGTQYF	TGTGCCTGGAGCATACAGGGGGTAGGGACCCAGTACTTC
few	TRBV7-8	TRBJ1-2	NA	CASSRLRRDKGALNYGYTF	TGTGCCAGCAGCCGACTACGCCGGGACAAGGGAGCACTAAACTATGGCTACACCTTC
few	TRBV19	TRBJ1-2	NA	CASTDDGSLYSNYGYTF	TGTGCCAGTACCGACGACGGGAGCCTTTACTCTAACTATGGCTACACCTTC
many	TRBV24-1	TRBJ2-1	TRBD2	CATRSGTSGTLSYNEQFF	TGTGCCACCAGGTCCGGGACTAGCGGGACCCTCTCCTACAATGAGCAGTTCTTC
many	TRBV10-3	TRBJ2-6	TRBD1	CAISERTGGATGANVLTF	TGTGCCATCAGTGAAAGGACAGGGGGCGCAACTGGGGCCAACGTCCTGACTTTC
many	TRBV28	TRBJ2-4	TRBD2	CASSPYGGGRDIQYF	TGTGCCAGCTCACCTTATGGGGGAGGGAGGGACATTCAGTACTTC
NA	TRBV2	TRBJ2-3	TRBD1	CASSSRQGGTDTQYF	TGTGCCAGCAGTTCGCGACAGGGGGGCACAGATACGCAGTATTTT